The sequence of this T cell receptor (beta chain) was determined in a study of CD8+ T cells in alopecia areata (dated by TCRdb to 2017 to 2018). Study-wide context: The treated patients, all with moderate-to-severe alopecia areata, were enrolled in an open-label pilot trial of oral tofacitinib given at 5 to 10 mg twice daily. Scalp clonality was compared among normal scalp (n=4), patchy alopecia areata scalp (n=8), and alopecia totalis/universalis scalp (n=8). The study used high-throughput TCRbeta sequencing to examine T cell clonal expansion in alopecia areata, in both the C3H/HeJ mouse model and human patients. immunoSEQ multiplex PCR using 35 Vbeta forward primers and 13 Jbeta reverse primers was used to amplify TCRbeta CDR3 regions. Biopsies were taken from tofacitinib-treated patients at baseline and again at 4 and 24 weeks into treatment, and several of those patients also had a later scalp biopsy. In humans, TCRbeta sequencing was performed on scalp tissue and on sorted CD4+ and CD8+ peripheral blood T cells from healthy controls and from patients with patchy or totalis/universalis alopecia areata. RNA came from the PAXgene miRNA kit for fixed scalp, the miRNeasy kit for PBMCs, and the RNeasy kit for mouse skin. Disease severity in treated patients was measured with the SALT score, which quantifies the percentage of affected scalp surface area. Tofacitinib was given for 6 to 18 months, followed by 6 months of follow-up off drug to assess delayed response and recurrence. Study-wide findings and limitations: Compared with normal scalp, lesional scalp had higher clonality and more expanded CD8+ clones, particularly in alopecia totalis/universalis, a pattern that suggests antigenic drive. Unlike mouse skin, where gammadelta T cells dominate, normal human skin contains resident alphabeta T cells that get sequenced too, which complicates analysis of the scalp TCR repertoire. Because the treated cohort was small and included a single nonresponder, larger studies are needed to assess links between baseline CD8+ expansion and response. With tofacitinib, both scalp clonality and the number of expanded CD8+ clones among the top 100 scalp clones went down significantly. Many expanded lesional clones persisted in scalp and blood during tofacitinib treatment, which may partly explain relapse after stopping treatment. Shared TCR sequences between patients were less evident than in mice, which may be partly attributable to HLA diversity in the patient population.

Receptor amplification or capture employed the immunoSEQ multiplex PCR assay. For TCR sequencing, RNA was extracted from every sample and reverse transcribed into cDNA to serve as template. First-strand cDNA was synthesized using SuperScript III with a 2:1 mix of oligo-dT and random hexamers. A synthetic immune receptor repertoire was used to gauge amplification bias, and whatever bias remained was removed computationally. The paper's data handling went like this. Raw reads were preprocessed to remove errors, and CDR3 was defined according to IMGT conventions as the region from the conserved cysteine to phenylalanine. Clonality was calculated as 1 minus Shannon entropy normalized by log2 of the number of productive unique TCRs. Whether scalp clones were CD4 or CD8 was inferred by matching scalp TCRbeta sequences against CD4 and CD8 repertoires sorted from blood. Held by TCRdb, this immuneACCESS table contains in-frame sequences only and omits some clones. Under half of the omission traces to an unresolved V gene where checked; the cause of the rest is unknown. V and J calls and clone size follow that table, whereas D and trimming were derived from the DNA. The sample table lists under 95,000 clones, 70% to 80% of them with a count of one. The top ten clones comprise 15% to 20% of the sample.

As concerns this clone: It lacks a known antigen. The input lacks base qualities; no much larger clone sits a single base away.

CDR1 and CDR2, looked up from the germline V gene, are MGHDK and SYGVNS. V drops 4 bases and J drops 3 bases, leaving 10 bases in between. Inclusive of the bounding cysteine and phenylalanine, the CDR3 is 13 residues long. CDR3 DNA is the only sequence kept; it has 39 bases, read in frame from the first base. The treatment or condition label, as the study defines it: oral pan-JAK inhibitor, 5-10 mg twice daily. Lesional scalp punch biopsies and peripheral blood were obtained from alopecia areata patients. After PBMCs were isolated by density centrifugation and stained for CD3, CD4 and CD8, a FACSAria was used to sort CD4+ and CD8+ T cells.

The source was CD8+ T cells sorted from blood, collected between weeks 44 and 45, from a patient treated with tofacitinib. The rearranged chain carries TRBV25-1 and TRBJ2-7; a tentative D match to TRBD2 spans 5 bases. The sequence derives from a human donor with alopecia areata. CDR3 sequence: CASSGRGNYEQYF. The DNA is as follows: TGTGCCAGCAGTGGTAGAGGGAACTACGAGCAGTACTTC.